The TCR beta chain under discussion was sequenced for a study of blood T cells in healthy people across ages. Primers used in a second PCR of about 6 to 11 cycles were a sample-barcoded 5' primer and a J-beta primer mix. In TCRdb, the 5' RACE reads were re-called with MiXCR into one record per CDR3 protein. The data show around 870,000 distinct CDR3 sequences, with 25% to 35% seen just once and 17% held by the top ten. This clonotype was seen only a few times. Its antigen is unidentified. The CDR3 is made up of 13 amino acids. V lost 2 bases and J 3 bases, leaving 7 bases between the germline ends. Germline V gene sequence: CDR1 KGHSH, CDR2 LQKENI. Broader study findings: A roughly linear fall in TCR beta diversity per million T cells was seen with increasing age.

The chain recombines TRBV18 with TRBJ1-1; no clear D gene. The sequencing sample was made of blood. This clonotype originated in a woman older than 75 in good health. CDR3 amino acids: CASSPFRDTEAFF. CDR3 DNA sequence: TGTGCCAGCTCACCATTTCGGGACACTGAAGCTTTCTTT.